This T cell receptor beta chain was retrieved from a study of human T cells and chemical hapten exposure. There are many counts of this clonotype. Time point described: patch test 3, about 24 weeks after DPC sensitization. Treatment meaning: therapeutic diphenylcyclopropenone sensitization with weekly scalp DPC. This CDR3 has 11 residues. From germline, CDR1 is SEHNR and CDR2 FQNEAQ (reference sequence). V was pared by 6 bases and J by 6 bases, with 7 bases between. Each CDR3 protein is one row after TCRdb ran MiXCR on the RACE reads. Of under 75,000 distinct CDR3 sequences listed, approximately 12% were seen once; the top ten hold roughly 1.5%.

This clonotype was obtained from a woman aged 45-65 years with alopecia areata. Some clones in this sample may be carry-over from other donors' samples. The chain uses TRBV7-9 and TRBJ2-3; no definite D call. This specimen was whole blood, taken in connection with sensitization to the hapten diphenylcyclopropenone (DPC). DNA of the CDR3: TGTGCCAGCAGTGATCGGGATACGCAGTATTTT. Translating it yields CASSDRDTQYF. Full variable domain (outside the CDR3, taken from reference TRBV7-9 and TRBJ2-3): DTGVSQNPRHKITKRGQNVTFRCDPISEHNRLYWYRQTLGQGPEFLTYFQNEAQLEKSRLLSDRFSAERPKGSFSTLEIQRTEQGDSAMYLCASSDRDTQYFGPGTRLTVL.